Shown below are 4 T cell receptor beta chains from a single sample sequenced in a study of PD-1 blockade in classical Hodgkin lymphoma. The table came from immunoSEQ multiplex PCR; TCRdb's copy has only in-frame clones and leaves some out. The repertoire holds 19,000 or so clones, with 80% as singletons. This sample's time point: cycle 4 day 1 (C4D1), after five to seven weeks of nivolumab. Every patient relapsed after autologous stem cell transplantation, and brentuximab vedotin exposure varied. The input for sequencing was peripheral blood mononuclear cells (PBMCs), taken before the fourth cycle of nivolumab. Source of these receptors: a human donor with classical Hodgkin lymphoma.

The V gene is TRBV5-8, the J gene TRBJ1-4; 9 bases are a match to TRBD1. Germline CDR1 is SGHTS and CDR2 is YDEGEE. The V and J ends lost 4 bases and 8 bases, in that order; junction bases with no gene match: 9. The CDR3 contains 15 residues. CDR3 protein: CASSGPGQGREKLFF. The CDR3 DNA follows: TGTGCCAGCAGCGGACCGGGACAGGGAAGAGAAAAACTGTTTTTT.

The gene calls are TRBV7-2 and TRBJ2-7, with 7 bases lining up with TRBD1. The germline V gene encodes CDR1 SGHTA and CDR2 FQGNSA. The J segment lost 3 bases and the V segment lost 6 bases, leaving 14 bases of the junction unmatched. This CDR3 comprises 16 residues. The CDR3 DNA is TGTGCCAGCAGGCCTAAACCGACAGGGATAGTCTACGAGCAGTACTTC. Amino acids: CASRPKPTGIVYEQYF.

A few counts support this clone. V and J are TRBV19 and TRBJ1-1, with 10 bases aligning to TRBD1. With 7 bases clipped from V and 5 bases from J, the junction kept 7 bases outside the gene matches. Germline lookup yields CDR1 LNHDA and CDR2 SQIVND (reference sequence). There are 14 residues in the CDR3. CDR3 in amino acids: CASTKDRGQTEAFF. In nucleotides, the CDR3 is TGTGCCAGTACTAAAGACAGGGGGCAAACTGAAGCTTTCTTT.

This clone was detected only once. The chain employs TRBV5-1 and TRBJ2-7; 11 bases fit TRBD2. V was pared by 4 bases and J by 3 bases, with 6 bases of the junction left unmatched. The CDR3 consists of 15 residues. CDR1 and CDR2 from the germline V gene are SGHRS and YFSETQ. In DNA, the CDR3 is TGCGCCAGCAGCCCGAGACTAGCGGGAAGCTACGAGCAGTACTTC. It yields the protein CASSPRLAGSYEQYF.